Below are 29 T cell receptor beta chains sequenced from a single sample in a study of blood T cells in healthy people across ages. Primed by a sample-barcoded 5' primer and a J-beta primer mix, a second PCR proceeded for 7 to 11 cycles. Each CDR3 protein is one row after TCRdb ran MiXCR on the 5' RACE reads. The sample holds hundreds of thousands of distinct CDR3 sequences, about 43% seen once. The sequencing sample was made of blood. The receptors were sampled from a man at least 80 years old in good health.

Regarding this clonotype: With a much larger clone just one base away, this may be a read error. This chain uses TRBV29-1 with TRBJ2-1, with 7 bases that match TRBD2. The CDR3 totals 17 residues. Germline loops: CDR1 SQVTM, CDR2 ANQGSEA. Trimming at V came to 7 bases and at J to 10 bases, leaving 25 bases not matched to a gene. CDR3 loop: CSANSPRAAGIGDEQFF. Here the CDR3 DNA reads TGCAGCGCCAATTCGCCACGTGCAGCGGGGATCGGGGACGAGCAGTTCTTC.

The V call is TRBV7-3, the J call TRBJ2-1, with TRBD2 matching over 9 bases. This CDR3 region has 15 residues. With 3 bases clipped from V and 6 bases from J, the junction kept 6 bases outside the gene matches. Germline V gene lookup returns CDR1 SGHTA and CDR2 FQGTGA. In nucleotides, the CDR3 is TGTGCCAGCAGCTTTAGGGCGGGAGGGCTCAATGAGCAGTTCTTC. Translation: CASSFRAGGLNEQFF.

The CDR3 protein is CASSLRAQPSNEKLFF. The CDR3 DNA is TGTGCCAGCAGTTTAAGGGCGCAGCCCTCTAATGAAAAACTGTTTTTT. This sequence joins TRBV27 and TRBJ1-4; the D is unclear. Germline loops: CDR1 MNHEY, CDR2 SMNVEV (reference sequence). The CDR3 length is 16 residues. V shed 2 bases and J shed 3 bases, with 13 bases lying between them.

The sample holds many counts of this clonotype. The chain carries TRBV4-1 and TRBJ2-3; TRBD2 matches at 7 bases. Germline V lookup: CDR1 MGHRA, CDR2 YSYEKL. This CDR3 contains 13 residues. Trimming at V came to 5 bases and at J to 3 bases, leaving 2 bases not matched to a gene. CDR3 sequence: CASSASGTDTQYF. The CDR3 DNA follows: TGCGCCAGCAGCGCTAGCGGAACAGATACGCAGTATTTT.

V usage is TRBV10-2 and J usage is TRBJ2-1, with 9 bases lining up with TRBD2. With 3 bases clipped from V and 6 bases from J, the junction kept 9 bases outside the gene matches. This CDR3 is 16 amino acids long. CDR1 is WSHSY and CDR2 is SAAADI in the germline V gene. For the CDR3, the DNA is TGCGCCAGCAGTGACCCTAGCGGGGTAGTGGGCAATGAGCAGTTCTTC. Protein: CASSDPSGVVGNEQFF.

This chain uses TRBV2 with TRBJ2-5; 10 bases map to TRBD2. V was pared by 2 bases and J by 11 bases, with 2 bases of the junction left unmatched. Germline V gives CDR1 SNHLY, CDR2 FYNNEI. The CDR3 runs to 12 residues. CDR3 nucleotide sequence: TGTGCCAGCAGTGAACTAGCGGGAGTGCAGTACTTC. As protein: CASSELAGVQYF.

The V call is TRBV20-1, the J call TRBJ2-5; TRBD2 matches 13 bases. J was trimmed by 5 bases and V by 6 bases; bases with no gene match: 9. Germline values: CDR1 DFQATT, CDR2 SNEGSKA (reference sequence). CDR3 size: 15 residues. CDR3 in amino acids: CSAPVTSGRYETQYF. In DNA, the CDR3 is TGCAGTGCCCCGGTGACTAGCGGGAGGTATGAGACCCAGTACTTC.

The chain is built from TRBV3-1 and TRBJ1-1; no reliable D call. The V gene lost 3 bases and the J gene lost 4 bases, with 6 bases spanning the gap. The CDR3 runs 12 residues. The germline V gene encodes CDR1 LGHDT and CDR2 YNNKEL (reference sequence). The CDR3 sequence: CASSHGSTEAFF. CDR3 DNA sequence: TGTGCCAGCAGCCACGGGTCCACTGAAGCTTTCTTT.

The table lists this clonotype with a few counts. One base away lies a much larger clone, so this may be a sequencing read error. The genes are TRBV6-6 and TRBJ2-5; either TRBD1 or TRBD2 may supply D (5 bases each). The germline CDR1 and CDR2 sequences are MNHNY and SVGAGI (reference sequence). V lost 6 bases, J lost 4 bases, and 18 bases lay in between. The CDR3 has 15 residues. CDR3 DNA: TGTGCCAGCAGCTCGGGACGAGCGGCATCAGAGACCCAGTACTTC. This gives the protein CASSSGRAASETQYF.

The rearrangement links TRBV28 to TRBJ2-7; a weak D match, TRBD2 (5 bases). Trimming removed 2 bases from V and 2 bases from J, with 13 bases in between. The CDR3 covers 15 residues. Germline CDR1 and CDR2: MDHEN and SYDVKM. The CDR3 DNA is TGTGCCAGCAGTTTAATATCGGGGTCGGCCTACGAGCAGTACTTC. Translating gives CASSLISGSAYEQYF. Full variable domain (rest looked up from reference TRBV28 and TRBJ2-7): DVKVTQSSRYLVKRTGEKVFLECVQDMDHENMFWYRQDPGLGLRLIYFSYDVKMKEKGDIPEGYSVSREKKERFSLILESASTNQTSMYLCASSLISGSAYEQYFGPGTRLTVT.

A word on this clonotype: Its ends do not fully match the called genes, so a read error is possible. The chain employs TRBV7-2 and TRBJ2-4; possibly TRBD1 for D (6 bases). Germline values: CDR1 SGHTA, CDR2 FQGNSA. The CDR3 is 15 residues long. This CDR3 is CVSSLMGAPGSIQYF. Here the CDR3 DNA reads TGTGTCAGCAGCTTAATGGGGGCGCCTGGATCCATTCAGTACTTC. Variable domain in full (rest from reference TRBV7-2 and TRBJ2-4): GAGVSQSPSNKVTEKGKDVELRCDPISGHTALYWYRQSLGQGLEFLIYFQGNSAPDKSGLPSDRFSAERTGGSVSTLTIQRTQQEDSAVYLCVSSLMGAPGSIQYFGAGTRLSVL.

The chain is built from TRBV7-2 and TRBJ1-2; perhaps TRBD1 as D (6 bases). The CDR3 is made up of 16 amino acids. Trimming pared 5 bases from V and 7 bases from J, leaving 23 bases between. The germline CDR1 and CDR2 sequences are SGHTA and FQGNSA. CDR3 amino acids: CASSPRGSGARFGYTF. The CDR3 coding sequence is TGTGCCAGCAGCCCCCGGGGGTCGGGGGCCCGGTTTGGCTACACCTTC.

The genes are TRBV3-1 and TRBJ2-1; 12 nucleotides agree with TRBD2. The CDR3 loop spans 18 amino acids. V lost 4 bases, J lost 13 bases, and 20 bases stayed unmatched. Germline V gives CDR1 LGHDT, CDR2 YNNKEL (reference sequence). The CDR3 DNA is TGTGCCAGCAGCCTTCTTGTCCCGACTAGCGGGGGAGGAGAGACCCAGTTCTTC. This codes for CASSLLVPTSGGGETQFF.

The chain has TRBV28 and TRBJ2-4; 10 bases are shared with TRBD2. The J call is in doubt because the DNA end fits TRBJ2-5 better. The CDR3 covers 15 residues. Germline CDR1 MDHEN, CDR2 SYDVKM. The CDR3 reads CASSRLAGSQETQYF. In DNA, the CDR3 is TGTGCCAGCAGCCGACTAGCGGGCAGCCAAGAGACCCAGTACTTC.

A note on this clonotype: Possible read error: a much larger clone is one base away. The genes are TRBV10-3 and TRBJ2-7, with a possible D match to TRBD1 (5 bases). V was shortened by 3 bases and J by 3 bases, with 15 bases between the two germline ends. In germline, CDR1 is ENHRY, CDR2 SYGVKD. The CDR3 runs to 15 residues. The CDR3 sequence: CAISDRVRASYEQYF. The CDR3 DNA follows: TGTGCCATCAGTGACCGGGTCAGGGCTAGCTACGAGCAGTACTTC.

The J gene is TRBJ2-2, the V gene TRBV20-1; no clear D gene. This CDR3 spans 14 amino acids. The germline CDR1 and CDR2 sequences are DFQATT and SNEGSKA (reference sequence). With 2 bases removed from V and 0 bases from J, the gap between germline ends came to 7 bases. In nucleotides, the CDR3 is TGCAGTGCTAGAACTCCTCCGAACACCGGGGAGCTGTTTTTT. Translated, it gives CSARTPPNTGELFF.

This clonotype was recorded many times. The V and J genes are TRBV20-1 and TRBJ2-3, with unresolved D. V gave up 3 bases and J gave up 0 bases, with 4 bases separating them. Germline loops: CDR1 DFQATT, CDR2 SNEGSKA (reference sequence). This CDR3 contains 12 residues. The CDR3 region is CSASPSTDTQYF. The DNA for the CDR3 is TGCAGTGCTAGCCCTAGCACAGATACGCAGTATTTT.

This clonotype was seen many times. This rearrangement joins TRBV29-1 to TRBJ2-7; D perhaps matches TRBD1 (6 bases). Judging by the DNA end, TRBJ2-5 fits better; the J call may be wrong. The CDR3 is made up of 12 amino acids. Germline CDR1 SQVTM, CDR2 ANQGSEA. The CDR3: CSVESQGKTQYF. The CDR3, as DNA: TGCAGCGTTGAATCACAGGGAAAGACCCAGTACTTC.

The J gene is TRBJ2-5, the V gene TRBV11-1; weak D call: TRBD1 (5 bases). Trimming took 5 bases from V and 11 from J, leaving 18 bases between them. The germline V gene encodes CDR1 SGHAT and CDR2 FQDESV (reference sequence). The CDR3 loop spans 13 amino acids. CDR3 sequence reads: CASSVGDNRKQYF. The CDR3 nucleotides read TGTGCCAGCAGCGTAGGGGATAACAGGAAACAGTACTTC.

Only a few counts were recorded for this clonotype. V and J are TRBV6-1 and TRBJ2-7; 8 bases match TRBD1. Per germline, CDR1 MNHNS and CDR2 SASEGT. V lost 8 bases to trimming and J lost 2 bases; unmatched junction nucleotides: 8. CDR3 length: 14 residues. The CDR3 coding sequence is TGTGCCAGCCAACACGACAGGGGAACCTACGAGCAGTACTTC. It translates to CASQHDRGTYEQYF.

In this sample, this clonotype turned up many times. The chain uses TRBV10-3 and TRBJ2-2; D remains unclear. Germline CDR1 is ENHRY and CDR2 is SYGVKD. V lost 6 bases and J 0 bases, leaving 14 bases between the germline ends. This CDR3 is 16 amino acids long. For the CDR3, the DNA is TGTGCCATCAGCCCCTTGTTAGATACGAACACCGGGGAGCTGTTTTTT. It is translated as CAISPLLDTNTGELFF.

Notes on this clonotype: An end of the junction does not agree with germline; a read error may underlie this. V usage is TRBV7-2 and J usage is TRBJ2-7; D unclear. The CDR3 spans 14 residues. The V gene's germline CDR1 is SGHTA and CDR2 FQGNSA. The CDR3 coding sequence is TGTGCCAGCGGCTTAAGTCAAAGCTCCTACGAGCAGTACTTC. Its protein product is CASGLSQSSYEQYF.

This clonotype has ten or more counts. The chain has TRBV10-3 and TRBJ2-3; D gene unclear. The germline V and J ends were trimmed by 2 bases and 0 bases, with 6 bases remaining between them. Germline V CDR1 and CDR2: ENHRY, SYGVKD. CDR3 length: 14 amino acids. The CDR3 protein is CAISERSSTDTQYF. CDR3 coding DNA: TGTGCCATCAGTGAGCGGAGTAGCACAGATACGCAGTATTTT.

The rearrangement joins TRBV24-1 to TRBJ2-5; TRBD1 agrees at 12 bases. CDR3 length: 13 amino acids. With 7 bases clipped from V and 12 bases from J, the junction kept 8 bases outside the gene matches. Looked up from germline, CDR1 is KGHDR and CDR2 is SFDVKD. Here the CDR3 reads CATSGTGGGEKYF. Written as DNA, the CDR3 is TGTGCCACCAGCGGGACAGGGGGCGGCGAGAAGTACTTC.

The rearrangement uses TRBV28 and TRBJ1-6; D possibly corresponds to TRBD1 (5 bases). This CDR3 contains 17 residues. Trimming shortened V by 2 bases and J by 0 bases, and 11 bases separated the two germline ends. The germline V gene encodes CDR1 MDHEN and CDR2 SYDVKM. The DNA for the CDR3 is TGTGCCAGCAGTTTAGGGGGGTTGAGCTCCTATAATTCACCCCTCCACTTT. This gives the protein CASSLGGLSSYNSPLHF. Combining the CDR3 with reference TRBV28 and TRBJ1-6 gives the whole variable domain DVKVTQSSRYLVKRTGEKVFLECVQDMDHENMFWYRQDPGLGLRLIYFSYDVKMKEKGDIPEGYSVSREKKERFSLILESASTNQTSMYLCASSLGGLSSYNSPLHFGNGTRLTVT.

V and J are TRBV6-2 or TRBV6-3 and TRBJ1-5; D is ambiguous. CDR1 is MNHEY, CDR2 SVGEGT, per germline. The CDR3 is 12 amino acids. The ends were cut back, 4 bases at V and 12 bases at J, with 13 bases in the middle. CDR3 bases: TGTGCCAGCAGTTCCTCCGGTCTCCTCCAGCATTTT. Its translation: CASSSSGLLQHF.

The rearrangement links TRBV5-5 to TRBJ2-1; TRBD2 aligns across 12 bases. The length of the CDR3 is 17 residues. V lost 0 bases to trimming and J lost 5 bases; unmatched junction nucleotides: 6. Germline assignment: CDR1 SGHKS and CDR2 YYEKEE (reference sequence). The CDR3 protein is CASSLVRLAGANNEQFF. CDR3 nucleotide sequence: TGTGCCAGCAGCTTGGTCCGACTAGCGGGGGCCAACAATGAGCAGTTCTTC. The variable domain in full, with the rest retrieved from reference TRBV5-5 and TRBJ2-1, is DAGVTQSPTHLIKTRGQQVTLRCSPISGHKSVSWYQQVLGQGPQFIFQYYEKEERGRGNFPDRFSARQFPNYSSELNVNALLLGDSALYLCASSLVRLAGANNEQFFGPGTRLTVL.

The sample holds a few counts of this clonotype. The chain carries TRBV7-2 and TRBJ1-4, with D perhaps matching TRBD1 (5 bases). The germline V and J ends were trimmed by 5 bases and 10 bases, with 20 bases remaining between them. This CDR3 is built from 15 residues. Germline V gene lookup returns CDR1 SGHTA and CDR2 FQGNSA. The CDR3, as DNA: TGTGCCAGCAGCCCTAGCGGTAGTCGGGGCGGAAAACTGTTTTTT. Amino acids: CASSPSGSRGGKLFF.

The chain combines TRBV27 with TRBJ2-1, with D perhaps matching TRBD2 (7 bases). The CDR3 consists of 15 residues. The V gene lost 3 bases and the J gene lost 10 bases, with 19 bases spanning the gap. Germline V gene data show CDR1 as MNHEY and CDR2 as SMNVEV (reference sequence). CDR3 in amino acids: CASSFRGDKGGEQFF. In DNA, the CDR3 is TGTGCCAGCAGTTTCCGGGGGGATAAGGGGGGCGAGCAGTTCTTC.